Below, one T cell receptor beta chain is given with its context. Its antigen has not been determined. Base qualities are not at hand, and no much larger clone is one base apart. From the cysteine through the phenylalanine, the CDR3 covers 13 amino acids. The kept DNA is CDR3 alone, 39 bases in frame from the first base. Sequences LNHDA (CDR1) and SQIVND (CDR2) are obtained from the germline V gene (reference sequence). V is shortened by 6 bases, J by 9 bases, and the region joining them spans 15 bases. The trial excluded patients who had a history of autoimmune disease or who were on systemic immunosuppression. Peripheral blood for TCR sequencing was drawn from every dose cohort at baseline, at cycle 4 day 1 and at cycle 7 day 1. Samples were obtained from an open-label, multicenter, first-in-human phase I dose-escalation trial of ivuxolimab. The trial enrolled adults with locally advanced or metastatic head and neck squamous cell, hepatocellular, melanoma or renal cell carcinoma. CD4+ and CD8+ T cells were sorted separately from peripheral blood before TCR sequencing.

This record belongs to a study of OX40 agonist ivuxolimab in advanced cancers. About the investigation overall: Ivuxolimab, which targeted the costimulatory receptor OX40 (CD134), was an agonistic, fully human IgG2 monoclonal antibody. The paper describes the monotherapy dose-escalation part (N of about 54 patients) of the phase I trial of ivuxolimab. Prior anti-PD-1, anti-PD-L1 or anti-CTLA-4 therapy was permitted, and roughly two fifths of dose-escalation patients had received checkpoint inhibitors. Three dose-escalation patients achieved partial responses, one with hepatocellular carcinoma and two with cutaneous melanoma. The dose-escalation cohort was roughly 80% male with a mean age of about 54 years, ranging from roughly 23 to 79. Among the approximately 54 dose-escalation patients, 19 had hepatocellular carcinoma, 15 or so melanoma, 9 renal cell carcinoma and 9 head and neck cancer. Peripheral TCRbeta sequencing was intended to test whether TCR sequence diversity was altered and clonal T-cell expansion was caused by ivuxolimab. Intravenous ivuxolimab was administered to patients every 2 weeks at six dose levels: 0.01, 0.1, 0.3, 1.5, 3 and 10 mg/kg.

To sequence the TCRbeta CDR3 region, genomic DNA was isolated from the sorted cells. TCRbeta CDR3 regions were sequenced using the immunoSEQ Assay. TCRdb limited this immuneACCESS table to in-frame rearrangements with V and J called. A share of clones is missing; checked studies link under half to unresolved V genes, and the rest is unexplained. The sample contains about 47,000 clones, 80% to 90% of them found a single time. The ten largest account for around 14% of the sample. The full study reports these points: Low levels of normalized T-cell clonal expansion were also seen in some patients who did not respond. At doses of 0.1 to 3.0 mg/kg, clonal expansion of both CD4+ and CD8+ T cells in blood was seen between baseline and week 6. Which antigens the clonally expanded peripheral T cells were specific for was not determined. After ivuxolimab, more expanded clones were found on average in CD8+ T cells than in CD4+ T cells. In the 0.1-3.0 mg/kg groups, partial responders were among the patients with the lowest normalized peripheral clonal expansion, particularly in CD8+ T cells.

This clonotype was obtained from an adult with an advanced solid tumor such as melanoma, head and neck, liver or kidney cancer. In this chain, TRBV19 is recombined with TRBJ1-5; the D region possibly corresponds to TRBD1 (5 bases align). The source material was CD4+ or CD8+ T cells sorted from blood, sampled in a trial of the OX40 agonist ivuxolimab. The nucleotide sequence reads as follows: TGTGCCAGTAGCCCCGGGGCTGGTGGGCCCCAGCATTTT. This encodes CASSPGAGGPQHF.